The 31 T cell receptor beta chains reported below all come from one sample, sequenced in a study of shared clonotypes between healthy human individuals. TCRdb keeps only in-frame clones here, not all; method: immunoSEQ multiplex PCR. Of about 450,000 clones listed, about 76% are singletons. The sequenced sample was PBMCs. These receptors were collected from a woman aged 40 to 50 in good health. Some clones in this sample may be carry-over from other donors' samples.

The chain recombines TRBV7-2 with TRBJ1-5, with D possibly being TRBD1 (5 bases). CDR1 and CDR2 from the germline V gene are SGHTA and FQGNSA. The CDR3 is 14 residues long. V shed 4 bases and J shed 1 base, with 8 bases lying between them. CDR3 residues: CASSSPGSNQPQHF. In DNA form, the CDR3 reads TGTGCCAGCAGCTCGCCAGGGAGCAATCAGCCCCAGCATTTT.

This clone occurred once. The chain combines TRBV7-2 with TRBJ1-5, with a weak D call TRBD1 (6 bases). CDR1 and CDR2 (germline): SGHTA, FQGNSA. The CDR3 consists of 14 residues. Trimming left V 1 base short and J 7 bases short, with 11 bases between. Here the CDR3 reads CASSLVQGGQPQHF. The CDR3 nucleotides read TGTGCCAGCAGCTTAGTACAGGGAGGACAGCCCCAGCATTTT.

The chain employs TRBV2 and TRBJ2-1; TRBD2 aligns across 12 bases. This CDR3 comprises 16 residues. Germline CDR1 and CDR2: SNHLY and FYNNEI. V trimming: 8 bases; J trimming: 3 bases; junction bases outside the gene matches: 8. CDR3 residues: CASARTSGIDYNEQFF. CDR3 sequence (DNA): TGTGCCAGCGCAAGGACTAGCGGGATTGACTACAATGAGCAGTTCTTC.

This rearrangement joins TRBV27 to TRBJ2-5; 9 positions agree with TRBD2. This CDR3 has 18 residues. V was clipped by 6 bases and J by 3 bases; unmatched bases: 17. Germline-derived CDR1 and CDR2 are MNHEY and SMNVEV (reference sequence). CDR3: CASSALGLGAGGEETQYF. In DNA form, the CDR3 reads TGTGCCAGCAGCGCCTTGGGGCTCGGGGCGGGAGGGGAAGAGACCCAGTACTTC.

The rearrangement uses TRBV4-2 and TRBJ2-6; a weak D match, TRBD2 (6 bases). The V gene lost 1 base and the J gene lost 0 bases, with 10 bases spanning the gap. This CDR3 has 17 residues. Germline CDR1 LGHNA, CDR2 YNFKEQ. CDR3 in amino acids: CASSQGRRVSGANVLTF. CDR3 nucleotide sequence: TGTGCCAGCAGCCAAGGGCGGAGGGTCTCTGGGGCCAACGTCCTGACTTTC.

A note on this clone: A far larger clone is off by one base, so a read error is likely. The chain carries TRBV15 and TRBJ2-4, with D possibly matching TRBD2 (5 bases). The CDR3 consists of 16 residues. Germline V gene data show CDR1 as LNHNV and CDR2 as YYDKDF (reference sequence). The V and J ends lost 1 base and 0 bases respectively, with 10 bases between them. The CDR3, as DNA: TGTGCCACCAGCAGAGGGGAGCAGCAAGCCAAAAACATTCAGTACTTC. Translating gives CATSRGEQQAKNIQYF. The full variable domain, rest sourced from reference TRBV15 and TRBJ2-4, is DAMVIQNPRYQVTQFGKPVTLSCSQTLNHNVMYWYQQKSSQAPKLLFHYYDKDFNNEADTPDNFQSRRPNTSFCFLDIRSPGLGDTAMYLCATSRGEQQAKNIQYFGAGTRLSVL.

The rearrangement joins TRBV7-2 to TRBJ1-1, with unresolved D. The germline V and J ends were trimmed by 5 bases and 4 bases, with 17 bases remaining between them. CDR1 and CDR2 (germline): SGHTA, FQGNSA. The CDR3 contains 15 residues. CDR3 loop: CASSPALYGGTEAFF. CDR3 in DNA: TGTGCCAGCAGCCCTGCCCTGTACGGCGGCACTGAAGCTTTCTTT.

This chain's CDR3 is CASSLVGGPSSYEQYF. CDR3 nucleotide sequence: TGTGCCAGCAGCTTAGTGGGAGGGCCCTCCTCCTACGAGCAGTACTTC. The chain is built from TRBV7-3 and TRBJ2-7; TRBD2 matches at 7 bases. With 2 bases clipped from V and 0 bases from J, the junction kept 7 bases outside the gene matches. The CDR3 length is 16 residues. The germline V gene has CDR1 SGHTA and CDR2 FQGTGA.

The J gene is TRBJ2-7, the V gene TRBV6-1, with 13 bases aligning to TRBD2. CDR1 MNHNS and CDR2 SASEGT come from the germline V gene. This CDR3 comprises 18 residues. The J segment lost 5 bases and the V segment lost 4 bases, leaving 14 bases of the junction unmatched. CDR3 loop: CASSAGVVAGLAGDEQYF. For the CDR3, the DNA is TGTGCCAGCAGTGCGGGGGTGGTGGCCGGACTAGCGGGAGACGAGCAGTACTTC.

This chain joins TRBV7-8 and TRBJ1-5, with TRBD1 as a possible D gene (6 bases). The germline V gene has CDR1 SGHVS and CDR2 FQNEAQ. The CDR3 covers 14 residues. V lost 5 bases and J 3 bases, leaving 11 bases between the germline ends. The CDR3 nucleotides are TGTGCCAGCAGCCCCGGACAGTACAATCAGCCCCAGCATTTT. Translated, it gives CASSPGQYNQPQHF.

CDR3 sequence (DNA): TGTGCCAGTAGTCCTCACAGACACCTTAACGCCGAAGAGACCCAGTACTTC. Amino acid sequence: CASSPHRHLNAEETQYF. This chain joins TRBV19 and TRBJ2-5; no firm D call. The CDR3 runs to 17 residues. The V gene lost 5 bases and the J gene lost 3 bases, with 22 bases spanning the gap. CDR1 and CDR2 from the germline V gene are LNHDA and SQIVND (reference sequence).

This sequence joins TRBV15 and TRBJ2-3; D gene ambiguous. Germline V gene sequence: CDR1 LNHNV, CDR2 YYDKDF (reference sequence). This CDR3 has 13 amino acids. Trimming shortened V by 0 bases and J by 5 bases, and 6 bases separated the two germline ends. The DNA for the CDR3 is TGTGCCACCAGCAGAGATTATGGAGATACGCAGTATTTT. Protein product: CATSRDYGDTQYF.

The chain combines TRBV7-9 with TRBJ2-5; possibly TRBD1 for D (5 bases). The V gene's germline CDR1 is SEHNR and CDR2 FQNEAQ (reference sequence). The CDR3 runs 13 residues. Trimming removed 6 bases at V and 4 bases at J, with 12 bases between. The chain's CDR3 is CASSLQGRETQYF. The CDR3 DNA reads TGTGCCAGCAGTCTCCAGGGTCGAGAGACCCAGTACTTC.

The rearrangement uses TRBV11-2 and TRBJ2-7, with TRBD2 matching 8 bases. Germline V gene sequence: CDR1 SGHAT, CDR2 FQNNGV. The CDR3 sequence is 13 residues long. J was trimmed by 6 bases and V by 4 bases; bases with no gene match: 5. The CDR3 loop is CASSSAAGGEQYF. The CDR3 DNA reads TGTGCCAGCAGCTCGGCCGCGGGGGGCGAGCAGTACTTC.

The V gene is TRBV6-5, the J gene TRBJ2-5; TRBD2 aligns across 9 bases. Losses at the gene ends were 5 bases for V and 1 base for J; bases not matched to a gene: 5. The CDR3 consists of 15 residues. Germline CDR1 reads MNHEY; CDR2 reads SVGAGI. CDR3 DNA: TGTGCCAGCAGTGGGCTAGCGGGAATCCAAGAGACCCAGTACTTC. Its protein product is CASSGLAGIQETQYF.

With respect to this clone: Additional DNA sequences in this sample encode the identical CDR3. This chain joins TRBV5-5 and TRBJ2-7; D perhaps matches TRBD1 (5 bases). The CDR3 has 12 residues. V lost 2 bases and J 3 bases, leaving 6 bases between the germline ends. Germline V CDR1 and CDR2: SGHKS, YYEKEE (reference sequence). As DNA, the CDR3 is TGTGCCAGCAGCTTAGGGGTCTACGAGCAGTACTTC. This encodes CASSLGVYEQYF.

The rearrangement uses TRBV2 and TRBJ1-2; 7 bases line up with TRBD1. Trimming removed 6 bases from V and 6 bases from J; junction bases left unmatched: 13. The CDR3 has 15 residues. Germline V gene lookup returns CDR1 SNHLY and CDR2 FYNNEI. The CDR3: CASRPKTGSLDGYTF. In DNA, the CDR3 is TGTGCCAGCAGACCAAAGACAGGGTCCCTTGATGGCTACACCTTC.

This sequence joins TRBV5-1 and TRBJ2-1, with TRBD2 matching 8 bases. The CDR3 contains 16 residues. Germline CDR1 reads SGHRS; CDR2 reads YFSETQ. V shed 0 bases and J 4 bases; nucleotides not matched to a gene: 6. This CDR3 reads CASSLGSGTGYNEQFF. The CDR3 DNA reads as TGCGCCAGCAGCTTGGGTAGCGGGACTGGGTACAATGAGCAGTTCTTC.

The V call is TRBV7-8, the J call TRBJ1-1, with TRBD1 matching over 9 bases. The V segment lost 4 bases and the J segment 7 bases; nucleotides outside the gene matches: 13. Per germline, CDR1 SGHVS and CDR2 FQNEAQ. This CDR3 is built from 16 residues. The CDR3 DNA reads TGTGCCAGCAGCTCCCCCGGGACAGGGTATAGGGATGAAGCTTTCTTT. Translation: CASSSPGTGYRDEAFF.

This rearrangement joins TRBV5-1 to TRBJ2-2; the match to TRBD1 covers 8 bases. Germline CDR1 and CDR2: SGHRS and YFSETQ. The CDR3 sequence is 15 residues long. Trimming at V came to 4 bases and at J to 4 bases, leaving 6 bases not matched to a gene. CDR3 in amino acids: CASSTTGALTGELFF. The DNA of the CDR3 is TGCGCCAGCAGCACGACAGGGGCCCTCACCGGGGAGCTGTTTTTT.

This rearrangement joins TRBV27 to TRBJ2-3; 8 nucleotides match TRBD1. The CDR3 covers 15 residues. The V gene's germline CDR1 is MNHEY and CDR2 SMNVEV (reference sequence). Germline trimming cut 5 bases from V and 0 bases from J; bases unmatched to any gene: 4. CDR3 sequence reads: CASSARDRSTDTQYF. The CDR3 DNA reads TGTGCCAGCAGTGCCCGGGACAGGAGCACAGATACGCAGTATTTT.

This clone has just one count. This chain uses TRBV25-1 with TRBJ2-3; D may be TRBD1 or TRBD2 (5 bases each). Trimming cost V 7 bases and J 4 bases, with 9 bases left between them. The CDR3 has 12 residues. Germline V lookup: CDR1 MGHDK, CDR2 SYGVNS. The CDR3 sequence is CASKEGPDTQYF. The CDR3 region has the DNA TGTGCCAGCAAAGAGGGACCAGATACGCAGTATTTT.

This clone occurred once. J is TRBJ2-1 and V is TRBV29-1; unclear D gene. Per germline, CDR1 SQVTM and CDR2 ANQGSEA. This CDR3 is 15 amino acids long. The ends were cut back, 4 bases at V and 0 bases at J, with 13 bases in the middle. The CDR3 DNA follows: TGCAGCGTTGGGGGTGGCATCAACTCCTACAATGAGCAGTTCTTC. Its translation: CSVGGGINSYNEQFF.

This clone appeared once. The chain's CDR3 is CASSSPFQPGGDEKLFF. Written as DNA, the CDR3 is TGTGCCAGCTCATCGCCATTCCAGCCAGGGGGCGATGAAAAACTGTTTTTT. This chain uses TRBV18 with TRBJ1-4; 8 bases map to TRBD1. V shed 5 bases, J shed 6 bases, and the junction held 14 bases outside the gene matches. The germline V gene has CDR1 KGHSH and CDR2 LQKENI. The CDR3 is made up of 17 amino acids.

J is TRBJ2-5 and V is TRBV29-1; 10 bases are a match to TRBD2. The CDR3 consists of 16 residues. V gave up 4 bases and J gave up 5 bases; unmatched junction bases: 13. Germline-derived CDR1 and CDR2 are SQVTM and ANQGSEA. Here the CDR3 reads CSVASWLAGVWETQYF. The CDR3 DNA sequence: TGCAGCGTTGCATCGTGGCTAGCGGGAGTATGGGAGACCCAGTACTTC.

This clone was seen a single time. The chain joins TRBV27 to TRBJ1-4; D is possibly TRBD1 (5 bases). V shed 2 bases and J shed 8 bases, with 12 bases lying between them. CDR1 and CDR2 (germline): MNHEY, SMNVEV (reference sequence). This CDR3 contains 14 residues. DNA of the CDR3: TGTGCCAGCAGTTTAAAAGGGACGAACGAAAAACTGTTTTTT. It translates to CASSLKGTNEKLFF.

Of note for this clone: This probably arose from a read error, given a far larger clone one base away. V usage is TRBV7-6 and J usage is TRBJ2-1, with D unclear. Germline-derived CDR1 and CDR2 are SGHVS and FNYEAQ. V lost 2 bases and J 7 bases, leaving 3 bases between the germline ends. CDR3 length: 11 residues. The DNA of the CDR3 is TGTGCCAGCAGCTTAACAAATGAGCAGTTCTTC. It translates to CASSLTNEQFF.

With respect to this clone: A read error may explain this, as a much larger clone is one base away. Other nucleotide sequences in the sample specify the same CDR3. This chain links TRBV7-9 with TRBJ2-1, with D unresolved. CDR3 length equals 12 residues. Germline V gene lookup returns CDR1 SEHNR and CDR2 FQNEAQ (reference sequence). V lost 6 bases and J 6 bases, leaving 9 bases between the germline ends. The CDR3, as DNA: TGTGCCAGCAGTCCCAACTTCAATGAGCAGTTCTTC. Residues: CASSPNFNEQFF.

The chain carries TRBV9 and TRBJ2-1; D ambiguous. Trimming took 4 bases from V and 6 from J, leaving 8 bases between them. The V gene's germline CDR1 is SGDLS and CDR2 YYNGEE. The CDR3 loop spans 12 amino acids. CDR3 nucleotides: TGTGCCAGCAGCAGAGACACCAATGAGCAGTTCTTC. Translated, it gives CASSRDTNEQFF.

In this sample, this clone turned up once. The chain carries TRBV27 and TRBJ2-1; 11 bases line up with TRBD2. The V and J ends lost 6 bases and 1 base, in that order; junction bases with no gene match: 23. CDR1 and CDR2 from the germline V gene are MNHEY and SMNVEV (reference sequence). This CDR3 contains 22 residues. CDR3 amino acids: CASSERQLPGLAVPYSYNEQFF. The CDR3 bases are TGTGCCAGCAGCGAAAGACAGTTACCGGGACTAGCGGTTCCCTATTCCTACAATGAGCAGTTCTTC.

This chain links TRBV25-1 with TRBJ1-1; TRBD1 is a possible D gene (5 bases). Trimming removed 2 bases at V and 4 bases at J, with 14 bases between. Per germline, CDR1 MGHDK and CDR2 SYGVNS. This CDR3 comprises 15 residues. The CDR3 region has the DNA TGTGCCAGCAGTGAAGGAAAGGGGTGGGCCACTGAAGCTTTCTTT. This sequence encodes CASSEGKGWATEAFF.